This is a list of T cell receptor beta chains from one sample in a study of blood T cell repertoires in COVID-19. Only in-frame clones appear in the TCRdb table, and some are missing; sequencing was by immunoSEQ multiplex PCR. The sample lists around 120,000 clones, 86% occurring once. The specimen sequenced was peripheral blood. The receptors stem from a man aged 65 to 79 who had recovered from COVID-19. Each CDR3 is given with its conserved first and last residue. A D gene is named only where the DNA matches it firmly. Size is stated for part of the rows, as once, few or many counts, or as a class when the clone is expanded.

clone size	V gene	D gene	J gene	CDR3 DNA	CDR3 protein
-	TRBV4-2	TRBD1	TRBJ1-5	TGTGCCAGCAGCCAATCCCGGTACAGGGGTGGTCGCAATCAGCCCCAGCATTTT	CASSQSRYRGGRNQPQHF
-	TRBV19	TRBD1	TRBJ2-5	TGTGCCAGTAGTATGGACAGGCAAGAGACCCAGTACTTC	CASSMDRQETQYF
few	TRBV6-4	-	TRBJ1-2	TGTGCCAGCAGTAGTGAGCAGGGAGGAAACTATGGCTACACCTTC	CASSSEQGGNYGYTF
-	TRBV9	-	TRBJ1-5	TGTGCCAGCAGCGTAGATGCAGGGAATCAGCCCCAGCATTTT	CASSVDAGNQPQHF
-	TRBV28	TRBD1	TRBJ1-1	TGTGCCAGCAGTTTACACAGGGGTTCGACTGAAGCTTTCTTT	CASSLHRGSTEAFF
-	TRBV10-3	TRBD1	TRBJ1-2	TGTGCCATCAGTGGGAGGGGGACAGGACGAGACTATGGCTACACCTTC	CAISGRGTGRDYGYTF
-	TRBV11-2	-	TRBJ2-1	TGTGCCAGCAGCTTAGCAGGGCCCTACAATGAGCAGTTCTTC	CASSLAGPYNEQFF
-	TRBV10-3	TRBD1	TRBJ1-1	TGTGCCATCGCAGCAACGGGACAGTCGCCTGAAGCTTTCTTT	CAIAATGQSPEAFF
-	TRBV20-1	-	TRBJ2-4	TGCAGTGTTGAGCTGGGGGCCATTCAGTACTTC	CSVELGAIQYF
few	TRBV7-2	-	TRBJ1-2	TGTGCCAGCACCCACAGGAGGGACTATGGCTACACCTTC	CASTHRRDYGYTF
-	TRBV9	-	TRBJ1-6	TGTGCCAGCAGCGATACGGGGAATTCACCCCTCCACTTT	CASSDTGNSPLHF
-	TRBV9	TRBD2	TRBJ2-7	TGTGCCAGCAGCCTGACTAGCGGGAGTTCCGAGCAGTACTTC	CASSLTSGSSEQYF
once	TRBV2	TRBD1	TRBJ2-2	TGTGCCAGCACCAATGACAGGGGTGTGGGCACCGGGGAGCTGTTTTTT	CASTNDRGVGTGELFF
-	TRBV5-1	-	TRBJ2-1	TGCGCCAGCAGCCACCAGGGAATCGGACAGCCTAATGAGCAGTTCTTC	CASSHQGIGQPNEQFF
-	TRBV29-1	TRBD2	TRBJ2-5	TGCAGCGGTGAAGCGGGATTCGAGACCCAGTACTTC	CSGEAGFETQYF
-	TRBV5-1	-	TRBJ2-7	TGCGCCAGCAGAAAACGGGAGTCTGGGGACGAGCAGTACTTC	CASRKRESGDEQYF
-	TRBV7-9	TRBD2	TRBJ2-1	TGTGCCAGCAGGCCCCGACTAGCGGGAGGGAACAATGAGCAGTTCTTC	CASRPRLAGGNNEQFF
once	TRBV18	TRBD1	TRBJ2-1	TGTGCCAGCTCACTGGGACCAGGGGGAGTCAATGAGCAGTTCTTC	CASSLGPGGVNEQFF
-	TRBV2	-	TRBJ2-5	TGTGCCAGCAGTGACAGCCAAGAGACCCAGTACTTC	CASSDSQETQYF
once	TRBV10-2	-	TRBJ1-1	TGCGCCAGCCTTTCGGCGGGGAGCGCTGAAGCTTTCTTT	CASLSAGSAEAFF
-	TRBV28	-	TRBJ1-3	TGTGCCAGCAGTCCTAGTCTGCCTGGAAACACCATATATTTT	CASSPSLPGNTIYF
-	TRBV2	TRBD1	TRBJ1-5	TGTGCCAGCAGTGACCCGGGACAGATCGGTCAGCCCCAGCATTTT	CASSDPGQIGQPQHF
once	TRBV9	-	TRBJ2-5	TGTGCCAGCGGCGGAGGACAACTGCAAGAGACCCAGTACTTC	CASGGGQLQETQYF
-	TRBV30	-	TRBJ1-2	TGTGCCTGGAGTGCGTGGGGGCCTAACTATGGCTACACCTTC	CAWSAWGPNYGYTF
-	TRBV2	-	TRBJ1-5	TGTGCCAGCAGGGACGTAGGGGAACAGCCCCAGCATTTT	CASRDVGEQPQHF
-	TRBV4-3	-	TRBJ2-5	TGCGCCAGCAGCCAAGATGTTATCGGGGGAGCGTACCAAGAGACCCAGTACTTC	CASSQDVIGGAYQETQYF
-	TRBV24-1	-	TRBJ1-2	TGTGCCACCAGTGACCCCCGGACAGCTGGCTACACCTTC	CATSDPRTAGYTF
few	TRBV27	TRBD1	TRBJ1-1	TGTGCCACCGCCGCCGGGACAGGGGGCGTTGACACTGAAGCTTTCTTT	CATAAGTGGVDTEAFF
-	TRBV7-9	-	TRBJ2-1	TGTGCCAGCAGCTTCCGGGACTGGGACAATGAGCAGTTCTTC	CASSFRDWDNEQFF
-	TRBV2	TRBD1	TRBJ2-7	TGTGCCAGCAGGAGTACAGGGGCAGGCGAGCAGTACTTC	CASRSTGAGEQYF
-	TRBV5-1	TRBD1	TRBJ1-6	TGCGCCAGCAGCTGGACAGGTTCTAATAATTCACCCCTCCACTTT	CASSWTGSNNSPLHF
-	TRBV6-2/TRBV6-3	-	TRBJ2-7	TGTGCCAGCAGTTACTCCCCACGGACTACAACCTACGAGCAGTACTTC	CASSYSPRTTTYEQYF
-	TRBV6-2/TRBV6-3	TRBD1	TRBJ1-2	TGTGCCAGCAGTTACTTCAGGACAGGGTCGGCTGGCTACACCTTC	CASSYFRTGSAGYTF
-	TRBV9	TRBD2	TRBJ2-4	TGTGCCAGCAGCGAGGGGAAACGGACTAGCGGGAGTTCTAGGAACATTCAGTACTTC	CASSEGKRTSGSSRNIQYF
-	TRBV7-2	-	TRBJ2-7	TGTGCCAGCAGCTTAGTGGCGACAGGCTACGAGCAGTACTTC	CASSLVATGYEQYF
once	TRBV6-6	-	TRBJ2-7	TGTGCCAGCAGAGATGGGGAGGAGCAGTACTTC	CASRDGEEQYF
-	TRBV5-1	-	TRBJ2-7	TGCGCCAGCAGTCCTACGACAGGCAACACCTACGAGCAGTACTTC	CASSPTTGNTYEQYF
-	TRBV5-1	-	TRBJ1-1	TGCGCCAGCAGCTTGTTGGCAGTTCGGAACACTGAAGCTTTCTTT	CASSLLAVRNTEAFF
-	TRBV19	TRBD2	TRBJ2-2	TGTGCCAGTAGCAGGGTTTCGGGGGGGCCGGGGTTAGCGAACACCGGGGAGCTGTTTTTT	CASSRVSGGPGLANTGELFF
-	TRBV3-1/TRBV3-2	TRBD2	TRBJ2-5	TGTGCCAGCAGCCAAGTTGTAGCGGGACCGAAAGAGACCCAGTACTTC	CASSQVVAGPKETQYF
-	TRBV7-9	TRBD2	TRBJ2-1	TGTGCCAGCAGCTCGGGACTAGCGGGAGACAATGAGCAGTTCTTC	CASSSGLAGDNEQFF
-	TRBV7-6	-	TRBJ2-7	TGTGCCAGCAGCTTAGCGCGGGTAGGGGAGGCCTACGAGCAGTACTTC	CASSLARVGEAYEQYF
-	TRBV10-3	TRBD2	TRBJ2-1	TGTGCCATCAGTGCTCGGGCTAGCGGGGTTTCCTACAATGAGCAGTTCTTC	CAISARASGVSYNEQFF
-	TRBV25-1	-	TRBJ1-3	TGTGCCAGCAGATCCCCTATGGGGGGCTCTGGAAACACCATATATTTT	CASRSPMGGSGNTIYF
-	TRBV7-2	-	TRBJ2-5	TGTGCCAGCAGCTCGAGACAGAAACAAGAGACCCAGTACTTC	CASSSRQKQETQYF
-	TRBV6-5	TRBD1	TRBJ1-3	TGTGCCAGCAGGACAGGGGGCTCTGGAAACACCATATATTTT	CASRTGGSGNTIYF
-	TRBV7-8	TRBD1	TRBJ1-4	TGTGCCAGCAGCTTCGGGGCAGGGGGAGAAAAACTGTTTTTT	CASSFGAGGEKLFF
once	TRBV7-3	TRBD1	TRBJ1-2	TGTGCCAGCAGCTTAACCGGGCAGGGGGCATATGGCTACACCTTC	CASSLTGQGAYGYTF
-	TRBV3-1/TRBV3-2	TRBD2	TRBJ2-3	TGTGCCAGCAGCCGCTCCGGGGGGATTGGGATCACAGATACGCAGTATTTT	CASSRSGGIGITDTQYF
few	TRBV5-6	TRBD1	TRBJ1-5	TGTGCCAGCAGTACAGGGGGCGGCCCCGAACAGCCCCAGCATTTT	CASSTGGGPEQPQHF
-	TRBV19	TRBD1	TRBJ1-2	TGTGCCAGTAGTATCCCCGGACAGGCCCCATATGGCTACACCTTC	CASSIPGQAPYGYTF
once	TRBV7-3	TRBD2	TRBJ2-1	TGTGCCAGCAGCTTCCAAGCGGGAGCTAGCAATGAGCAGTTCTTC	CASSFQAGASNEQFF